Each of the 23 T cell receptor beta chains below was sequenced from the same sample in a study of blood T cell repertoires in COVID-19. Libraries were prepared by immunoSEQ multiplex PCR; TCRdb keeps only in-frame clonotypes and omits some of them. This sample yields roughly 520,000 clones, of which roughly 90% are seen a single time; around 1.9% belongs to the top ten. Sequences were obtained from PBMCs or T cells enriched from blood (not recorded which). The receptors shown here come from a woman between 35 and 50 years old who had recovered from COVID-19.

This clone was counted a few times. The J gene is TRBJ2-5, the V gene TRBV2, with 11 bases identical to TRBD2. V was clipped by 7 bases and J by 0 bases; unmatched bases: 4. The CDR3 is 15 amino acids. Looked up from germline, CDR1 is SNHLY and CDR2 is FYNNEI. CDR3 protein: CASTPGLADQETQYF. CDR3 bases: TGTGCCAGCACCCCGGGACTAGCGGACCAAGAGACCCAGTACTTC. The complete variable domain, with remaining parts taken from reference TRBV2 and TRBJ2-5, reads EPEVTQTPSHQVTQMGQEVILRCVPISNHLYFYWYRQILGQKVEFLVSFYNNEISEKSEIFDDQFSVERPDGSNFTLKIRSTKLEDSAMYFCASTPGLADQETQYFGPGTRLLVL.

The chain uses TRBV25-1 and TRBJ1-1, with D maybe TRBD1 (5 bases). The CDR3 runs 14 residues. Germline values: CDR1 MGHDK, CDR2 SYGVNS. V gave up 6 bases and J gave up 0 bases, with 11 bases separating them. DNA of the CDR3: TGTGCCAGCAGCCGGCGGGGGGTGAACACTGAAGCTTTCTTT. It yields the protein CASSRRGVNTEAFF. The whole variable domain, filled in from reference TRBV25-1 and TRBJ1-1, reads EADIYQTPRYLVIGTGKKITLECSQTMGHDKMYWYQQDPGMELHLIHYSYGVNSTEKGDLSSESTVSRIRTEHFPLTLESARPSHTSQYLCASSRRGVNTEAFFGQGTRLTVV.

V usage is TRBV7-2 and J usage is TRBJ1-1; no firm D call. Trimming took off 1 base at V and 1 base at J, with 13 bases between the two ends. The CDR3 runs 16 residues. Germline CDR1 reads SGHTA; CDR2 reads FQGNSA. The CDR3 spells CASSLVPGNGNTEAFF. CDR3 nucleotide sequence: TGTGCCAGCAGCTTAGTTCCGGGGAATGGGAACACTGAAGCTTTCTTT.

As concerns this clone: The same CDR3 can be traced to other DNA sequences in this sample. CDR3 sequence: CATSDSGTEAFF. CDR3 DNA sequence: TGTGCCACCAGTGATAGCGGCACTGAAGCTTTCTTT. This chain links TRBV24-1 with TRBJ1-1; D uncertain. The CDR3 consists of 12 residues. In germline, CDR1 is KGHDR, CDR2 SFDVKD. V was cut by 3 bases and J by 4 bases, with 5 bases left in between.

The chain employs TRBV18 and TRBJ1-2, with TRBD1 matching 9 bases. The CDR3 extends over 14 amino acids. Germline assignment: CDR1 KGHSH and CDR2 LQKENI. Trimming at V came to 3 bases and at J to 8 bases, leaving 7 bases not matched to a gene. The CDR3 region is CASSPQGQGKGYTF. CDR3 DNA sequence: TGTGCCAGCTCACCTCAGGGACAGGGTAAAGGCTACACCTTC. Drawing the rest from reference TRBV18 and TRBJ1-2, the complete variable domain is NAGVMQNPRHLVRRRGQEARLRCSPMKGHSHVYWYRQLPEEGLKFMVYLQKENIIDESGMPKERFSAEFPKEGPSILRIQQVVRGDSAAYFCASSPQGQGKGYTFGSGTRLTVV.

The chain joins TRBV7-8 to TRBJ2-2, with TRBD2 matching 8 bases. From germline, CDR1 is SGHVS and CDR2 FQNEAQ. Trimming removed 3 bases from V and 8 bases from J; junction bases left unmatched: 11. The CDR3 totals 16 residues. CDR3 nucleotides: TGTGCCAGCAGCTTTCAGCGGGAGTTATCAAAGGGGGAGCTGTTTTTT. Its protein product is CASSFQRELSKGELFF. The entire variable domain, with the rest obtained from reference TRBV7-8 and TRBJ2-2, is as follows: GAGVSQSPRYKVAKRGQDVALRCDPISGHVSLFWYQQALGQGPEFLTYFQNEAQLDKSGLPSDRFFAERPEGSVSTLKIQRTQQEDSAVYLCASSFQRELSKGELFFGEGSRLTVL.

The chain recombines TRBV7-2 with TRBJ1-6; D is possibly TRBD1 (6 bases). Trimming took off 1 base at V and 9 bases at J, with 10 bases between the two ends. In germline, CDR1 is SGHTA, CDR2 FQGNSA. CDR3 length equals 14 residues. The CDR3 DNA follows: TGTGCCAGCAGCTTAGAACAGGGAAGTTCACCCCTCCACTTT. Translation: CASSLEQGSSPLHF. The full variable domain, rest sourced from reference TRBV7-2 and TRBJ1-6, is GAGVSQSPSNKVTEKGKDVELRCDPISGHTALYWYRQSLGQGLEFLIYFQGNSAPDKSGLPSDRFSAERTGGSVSTLTIQRTQQEDSAVYLCASSLEQGSSPLHFGNGTRLTVT.

CDR3 sequence reads: CASSPRDRVSRTGNTIYF. The CDR3 nucleotides read TGTGCCAGTAGTCCCCGGGACAGGGTGTCGAGGACTGGAAACACCATATATTTT. The V gene is TRBV19, the J gene TRBJ1-3; 9 nucleotides line up with TRBD1. CDR1 is LNHDA, CDR2 SQIVND, per germline (reference sequence). The V and J ends lost 5 bases and 2 bases, in that order; junction bases with no gene match: 13. The CDR3 is 18 amino acids. Full variable domain (rest looked up from reference TRBV19 and TRBJ1-3): DGGITQSPKYLFRKEGQNVTLSCEQNLNHDAMYWYRQDPGQGLRLIYYSQIVNDFQKGDIAEGYSVSREKKESFPLTVTSAQKNPTAFYLCASSPRDRVSRTGNTIYFGEGSWLTVV.

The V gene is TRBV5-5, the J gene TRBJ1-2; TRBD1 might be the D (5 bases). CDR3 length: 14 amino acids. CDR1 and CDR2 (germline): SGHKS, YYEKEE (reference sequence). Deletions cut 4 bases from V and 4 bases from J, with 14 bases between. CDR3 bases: TGTGCCAGCAGCCTAGACAGCTTTTTCTATGGCTACACCTTC. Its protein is CASSLDSFFYGYTF.

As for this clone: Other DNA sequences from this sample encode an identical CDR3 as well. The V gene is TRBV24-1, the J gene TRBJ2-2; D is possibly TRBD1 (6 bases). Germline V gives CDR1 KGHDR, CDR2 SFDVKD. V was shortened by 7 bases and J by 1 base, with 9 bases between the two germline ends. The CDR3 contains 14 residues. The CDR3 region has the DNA TGTGCCACCAGGGACAGAGAGAACACCGGGGAGCTGTTTTTT. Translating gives CATRDRENTGELFF.

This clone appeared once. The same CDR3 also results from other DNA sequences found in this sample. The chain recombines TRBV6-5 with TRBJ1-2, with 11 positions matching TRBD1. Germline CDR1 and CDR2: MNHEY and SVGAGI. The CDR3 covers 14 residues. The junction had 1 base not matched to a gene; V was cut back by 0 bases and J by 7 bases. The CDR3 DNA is TGTGCCAGCAGTTACTCCGGGACAGGGGGTGGCTACACCTTC. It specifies CASSYSGTGGGYTF.

The CDR3: CASSRQGTTNEKLFF. In DNA form, the CDR3 reads TGTGCCAGCAGCAGACAGGGGACCACTAATGAAAAACTGTTTTTT. This rearrangement joins TRBV7-2 to TRBJ1-4, with 8 nucleotides matching TRBD1. The CDR3 totals 15 residues. V lost 5 bases to trimming and J lost 2 bases; unmatched junction nucleotides: 4. The germline V gene has CDR1 SGHTA and CDR2 FQGNSA.

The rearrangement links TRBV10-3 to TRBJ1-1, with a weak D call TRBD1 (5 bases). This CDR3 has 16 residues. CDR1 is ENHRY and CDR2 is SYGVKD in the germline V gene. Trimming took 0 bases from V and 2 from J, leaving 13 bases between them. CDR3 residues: CAISESERTFNTEAFF. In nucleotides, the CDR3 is TGTGCCATCAGTGAGTCAGAACGGACATTCAACACTGAAGCTTTCTTT.

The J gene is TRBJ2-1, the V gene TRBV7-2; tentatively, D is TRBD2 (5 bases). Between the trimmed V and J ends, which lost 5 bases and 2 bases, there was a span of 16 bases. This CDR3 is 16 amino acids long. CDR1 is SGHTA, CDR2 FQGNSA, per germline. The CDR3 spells CASSLHSGYAYNEQFF. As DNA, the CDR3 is TGTGCCAGCAGCCTCCACAGCGGCTACGCCTACAATGAGCAGTTCTTC.

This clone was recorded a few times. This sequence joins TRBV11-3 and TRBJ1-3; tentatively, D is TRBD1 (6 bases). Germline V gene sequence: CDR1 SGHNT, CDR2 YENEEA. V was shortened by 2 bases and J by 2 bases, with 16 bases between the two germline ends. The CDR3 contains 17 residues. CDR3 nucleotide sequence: TGTGCCAGCAGCTTAACGTGGTTCAGGGGAGCTGGAAACACCATATATTTT. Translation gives CASSLTWFRGAGNTIYF.

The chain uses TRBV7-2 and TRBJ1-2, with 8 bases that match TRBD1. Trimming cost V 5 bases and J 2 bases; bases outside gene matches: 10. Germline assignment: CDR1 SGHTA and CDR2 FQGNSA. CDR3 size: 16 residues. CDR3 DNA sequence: TGTGCCAGCAGCCCCAGCGGACAGGGCGGAAACTATGGCTACACCTTC. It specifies CASSPSGQGGNYGYTF.

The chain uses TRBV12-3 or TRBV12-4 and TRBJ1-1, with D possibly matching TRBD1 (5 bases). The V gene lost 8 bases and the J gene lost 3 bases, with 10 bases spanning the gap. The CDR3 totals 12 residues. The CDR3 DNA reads TGTGCCAGCGGGGCCTGGGACACTGAAGCTTTCTTT. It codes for CASGAWDTEAFF.

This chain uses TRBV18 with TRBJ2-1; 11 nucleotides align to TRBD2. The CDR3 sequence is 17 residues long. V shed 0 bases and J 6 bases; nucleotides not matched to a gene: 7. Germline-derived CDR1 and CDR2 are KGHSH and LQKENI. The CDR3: CASSPPGSGRASNEQFF. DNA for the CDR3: TGTGCCAGCTCACCACCGGGTAGCGGGAGGGCCAGCAATGAGCAGTTCTTC. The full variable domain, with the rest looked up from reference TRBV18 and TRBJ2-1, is NAGVMQNPRHLVRRRGQEARLRCSPMKGHSHVYWYRQLPEEGLKFMVYLQKENIIDESGMPKERFSAEFPKEGPSILRIQQVVRGDSAAYFCASSPPGSGRASNEQFFGPGTRLTVL.

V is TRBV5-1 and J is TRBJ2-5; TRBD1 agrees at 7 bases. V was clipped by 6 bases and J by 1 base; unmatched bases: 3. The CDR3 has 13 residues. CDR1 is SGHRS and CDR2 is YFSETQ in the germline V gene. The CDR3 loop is CASTRQGQETQYF. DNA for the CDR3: TGCGCCAGCACTAGACAGGGCCAAGAGACCCAGTACTTC.

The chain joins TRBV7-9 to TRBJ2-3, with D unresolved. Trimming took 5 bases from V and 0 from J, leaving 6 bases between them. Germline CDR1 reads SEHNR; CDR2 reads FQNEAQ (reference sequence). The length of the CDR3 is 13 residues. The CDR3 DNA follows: TGTGCCAGCAGCGGCTCTAGCACAGATACGCAGTATTTT. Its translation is CASSGSSTDTQYF.

In DNA form, the CDR3 reads TGTGCCACCAGCAGAGAAGGAGGGGCCCTCCCCGAGCAGTACTTC. Its protein is CATSREGGALPEQYF. V gene TRBV15 combines with J gene TRBJ2-7; possible D gene TRBD2, 6 bases. Per the germline V gene, CDR1 is LNHNV and CDR2 is YYDKDF (reference sequence). The CDR3 sequence is 15 residues long. V was shortened by 0 bases and J by 6 bases, with 15 bases between the two germline ends.

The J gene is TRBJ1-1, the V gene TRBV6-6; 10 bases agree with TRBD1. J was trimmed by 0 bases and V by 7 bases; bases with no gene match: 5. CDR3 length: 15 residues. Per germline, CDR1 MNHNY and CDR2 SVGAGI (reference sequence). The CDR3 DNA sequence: TGTGCCAGCACCTCGGGACAGGGGCTGAACACTGAAGCTTTCTTT. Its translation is CASTSGQGLNTEAFF.

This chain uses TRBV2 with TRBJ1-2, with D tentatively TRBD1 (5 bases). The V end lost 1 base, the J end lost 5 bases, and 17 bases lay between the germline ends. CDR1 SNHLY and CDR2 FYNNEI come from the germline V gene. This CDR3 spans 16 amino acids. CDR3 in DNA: TGTGCCAGCAGTGAAGGAGGGCCCAGGGAGGGATATGGCTACACCTTC. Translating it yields CASSEGGPREGYGYTF.